This passage covers 21 T cell receptor beta chains from one sample sequenced in a study of Ad26.COV2.S vaccination and SARS-CoV-2 variants. The assay was immunoSEQ multiplex PCR, and TCRdb's table has in-frame clones only and misses some. This table holds hundreds of thousands of clones, 88% found once. The treatment denotes: some 19 received Ad26.COV2.S at low or high dose, single or two shots; roughly five received placebo; per-sample allocation not given. Repertoires come from day 63 after the first vaccine or placebo injection. Specimen: peripheral blood, collected in a trial of Ad26.COV2.S vaccine versus placebo. Receptors were obtained from a person aged 18-65 years who received the Ad26.COV2.S COVID-19 vaccine or a placebo.

V gene TRBV29-1 combines with J gene TRBJ2-5; 8 bases map to TRBD1. Germline V lookup: CDR1 SQVTM, CDR2 ANQGSEA. CDR3 length: 13 residues. The trim removed 6 bases at V and 4 bases at J, leaving 7 bases unmatched. CDR3 sequence (DNA): TGCAGCGTCGATTATACAGGGGGAGAGACCCAGTACTTC. Protein product: CSVDYTGGETQYF.

The chain employs TRBV9 and TRBJ2-2; 7 nucleotides align to TRBD2. CDR1 SGDLS and CDR2 YYNGEE come from the germline V gene. The CDR3 length is 18 residues. V lost 0 bases and J lost 0; bases outside the gene matches: 8. This CDR3 reads CASSVGAGGGTNTGELFF. In DNA, the CDR3 is TGTGCCAGCAGCGTAGGGGCCGGCGGGGGAACGAACACCGGGGAGCTGTTTTTT.

This rearrangement joins TRBV6-5 to TRBJ1-2; D uncertain. V was cut by 8 bases and J by 3 bases, with 16 bases left in between. This CDR3 contains 14 residues. The germline gives CDR1 MNHEY, CDR2 SVGAGI. CDR3 nucleotide sequence: TGTGCCAGCGGAACGACCTCACGCGACTATGGCTACACCTTC. As protein: CASGTTSRDYGYTF.

This clone was seen more than once but under ten times. The V call is TRBV5-5, the J call TRBJ1-4; D unclear. Per the germline V gene, CDR1 is SGHKS and CDR2 is YYEKEE (reference sequence). V was cut by 7 bases and J by 2 bases, with 15 bases left in between. The CDR3 is made up of 15 amino acids. The CDR3 spells CASGGSLGTNEKLFF. DNA for the CDR3: TGTGCCAGCGGCGGGAGTTTAGGGACTAATGAAAAACTGTTTTTT.

The CDR3 sequence is CASSSRYGDRVYNEQFF. Written as DNA, the CDR3 is TGTGCCAGCAGTTCCAGGTACGGGGACAGGGTCTACAATGAGCAGTTCTTC. The gene calls are TRBV6-2 or TRBV6-3 and TRBJ2-1; 9 nucleotides align to TRBD1. The CDR3 is 17 residues long. The germline V gene has CDR1 MNHEY and CDR2 SVGEGT. V dropped 4 bases and J dropped 3; count of bases not matched to a gene: 10.

This chain joins TRBV10-3 and TRBJ2-7; D is tentatively TRBD1 or TRBD2 (5 bases each). This CDR3 contains 12 residues. CDR1 and CDR2 from the germline V gene are ENHRY and SYGVKD. V was shortened by 10 bases and J by 5 bases, with 15 bases between the two germline ends. The CDR3 DNA is TGTGCCACCAAAGGGGACGGGGACGAGCAGTACTTC. Translated, it gives CATKGDGDEQYF.

The J gene is TRBJ1-3, the V gene TRBV9, with D uncertain. The ends were cut back, 0 bases at V and 0 bases at J, with 7 bases in the middle. This CDR3 is 15 amino acids long. Germline assignment: CDR1 SGDLS and CDR2 YYNGEE. Written as DNA, the CDR3 is TGTGCCAGCAGCGTAGACGGGTTCTCTGGAAACACCATATATTTT. This codes for CASSVDGFSGNTIYF.

The gene calls are TRBV7-3 and TRBJ2-1; tentatively, D is TRBD1 (6 bases). Trimming left V 4 bases short and J 7 bases short, with 8 bases between. Per the germline V gene, CDR1 is SGHTA and CDR2 is FQGTGA. This CDR3 is built from 12 residues. CDR3 DNA sequence: TGTGCCAGCAGCTCTACAGGGAATGAGCAGTTCTTC. This translates into CASSSTGNEQFF.

This chain connects TRBV7-3 to TRBJ2-1, with 11 nucleotides matching TRBD2. The J segment lost 4 bases and the V segment lost 5 bases, leaving 1 base of the junction unmatched. Germline CDR1 reads SGHTA; CDR2 reads FQGTGA. CDR3 size: 14 residues. DNA for the CDR3: TGTGCCAGCAGCGGACTAGCGGGTTACAATGAGCAGTTCTTC. Encoded protein: CASSGLAGYNEQFF.

This rearrangement joins TRBV4-2 to TRBJ1-1, with 7 bases fitting TRBD1. The CDR3 sequence is 15 residues long. V lost 0 bases, J lost 1 base, and 2 bases stayed unmatched. CDR1 is LGHNA and CDR2 is YNFKEQ in the germline V gene. The CDR3 is CASSQERDRNTEAFF. The CDR3 DNA follows: TGTGCCAGCAGCCAAGAACGGGACAGGAACACTGAAGCTTTCTTT.

V is TRBV7-3 and J is TRBJ2-5; D perhaps matches TRBD1 (6 bases). Germline CDR1 reads SGHTA; CDR2 reads FQGTGA. V dropped 5 bases and J dropped 2 bases, with 12 bases sitting between them. CDR3 length: 14 amino acids. The CDR3 sequence: CASSPGTIQETQYF. CDR3 sequence (DNA): TGTGCCAGCAGCCCCGGGACAATACAAGAGACCCAGTACTTC.

The chain links TRBV30 to TRBJ1-6, with unresolved D. CDR3 size: 12 residues. The germline CDR1 and CDR2 sequences are GTSNPN and SVGIG (reference sequence). Between the trimmed V and J ends, which lost 4 bases and 10 bases, there was a span of 11 bases. The CDR3 coding sequence is TGTGCCTGGACAAGGGTAGAGTCACCCCTCCACTTT. Translation: CAWTRVESPLHF.

This chain uses TRBV9 with TRBJ1-1; D unresolved. CDR3 length: 14 amino acids. CDR1 is SGDLS and CDR2 is YYNGEE in the germline V gene. V lost 0 bases to trimming and J lost 1 base, with 7 bases between them. CDR3 DNA: TGTGCCAGCAGCGTAGGGCCAGGGAACACTGAAGCTTTCTTT. Translated, it gives CASSVGPGNTEAFF.

The rearrangement joins TRBV25-1 to TRBJ2-1; maybe TRBD1 (5 bases). V lost 3 bases and J lost 8, with 26 bases in between. Per the germline V gene, CDR1 is MGHDK and CDR2 is SYGVNS. CDR3 length equals 18 residues. CDR3 protein: CASSDWGRGPGIQYEQFF. The CDR3, as DNA: TGTGCCAGCAGTGATTGGGGTAGGGGTCCAGGTATACAATATGAGCAGTTCTTC.

The CDR3 reads CASSPMTGTEAFF. Written as DNA, the CDR3 is TGCGCCAGCAGCCCGATGACGGGCACTGAAGCTTTCTTT. The chain carries TRBV5-1 and TRBJ1-1, with D hard to call. Trimming took 4 bases from V and 4 from J, leaving 11 bases between them. The CDR3 runs to 13 residues. CDR1 and CDR2 from the germline V gene are SGHRS and YFSETQ. Full variable domain (rest looked up from reference TRBV5-1 and TRBJ1-1): KAGVTQTPRYLIKTRGQQVTLSCSPISGHRSVSWYQQTPGQGLQFLFEYFSETQRNKGNFPGRFSGRQFSNSRSEMNVSTLELGDSALYLCASSPMTGTEAFFGQGTRLTVV.

DNA of the CDR3: TGTGCCAGCAGCTCAATGACAGGTCTTTCTGGGGCCAACGTCCTGACTTTC. Its protein product is CASSSMTGLSGANVLTF. The rearrangement uses TRBV7-9 and TRBJ2-6; maybe TRBD1 (6 bases). V was pared by 4 bases and J by 1 base, with 14 bases between. Germline CDR1 is SEHNR and CDR2 is FQNEAQ (reference sequence). The CDR3 loop spans 17 amino acids.

This clone was detected only a few times. The rearrangement uses TRBV18 and TRBJ1-1, with D maybe TRBD1 (5 bases). The CDR3 sequence is 17 residues long. The germline V gene has CDR1 KGHSH and CDR2 LQKENI. Deletions cut 2 bases from V and 1 base from J, with 17 bases between. The CDR3 loop is CASSPAQRGSANTEAFF. CDR3 sequence (DNA): TGTGCCAGCTCACCAGCCCAACGGGGGTCAGCGAACACTGAAGCTTTCTTT.

The rearrangement links TRBV5-5 to TRBJ2-1, with 10 bases matching TRBD1. The V gene's germline CDR1 is SGHKS and CDR2 YYEKEE (reference sequence). The CDR3 is 17 amino acids. The ends lost 4 bases at V and 6 bases at J; junction bases unmatched: 13. This CDR3 is CASSTYAGTGVINEQFF. In nucleotides, the CDR3 is TGTGCCAGCAGCACGTATGCCGGGACAGGGGTTATCAATGAGCAGTTCTTC. The full variable domain, with the rest looked up from reference TRBV5-5 and TRBJ2-1, is DAGVTQSPTHLIKTRGQQVTLRCSPISGHKSVSWYQQVLGQGPQFIFQYYEKEERGRGNFPDRFSARQFPNYSSELNVNALLLGDSALYLCASSTYAGTGVINEQFFGPGTRLTVL.

The chain joins TRBV28 to TRBJ1-5; D remains ambiguous. Trimming cost V 5 bases and J 6 bases, with 17 bases left between them. The CDR3 runs to 15 residues. CDR1 is MDHEN and CDR2 is SYDVKM in the germline V gene. In nucleotides, the CDR3 is TGTGCCAGCAGTCCGTCAGGTTTGGGAGGTCAGCCCCAGCATTTT. This sequence encodes CASSPSGLGGQPQHF.

The chain is built from TRBV6-5 and TRBJ1-1; possibly TRBD1 for D (6 bases). The CDR3 spans 16 residues. Trimming left V 4 bases short and J 6 bases short, with 21 bases between. Germline-derived CDR1 and CDR2 are MNHEY and SVGAGI. CDR3 DNA sequence: TGTGCCAGCAGTTTAAGCTCAGGGGTAGTGAGGGCTGAAGCTTTCTTT. It is translated as CASSLSSGVVRAEAFF.

This clone has a handful of counts. The chain couples TRBV7-9 to TRBJ2-2; maybe TRBD2 (6 bases). V lost 1 base to trimming and J lost 6 bases, with 9 bases between them. The CDR3 runs 14 residues. CDR1 and CDR2 (germline): SEHNR, FQNEAQ (reference sequence). The CDR3 loop is CASSLETGAGELFF. CDR3 in DNA: TGTGCCAGCAGCTTAGAGACGGGGGCCGGGGAGCTGTTTTTT.